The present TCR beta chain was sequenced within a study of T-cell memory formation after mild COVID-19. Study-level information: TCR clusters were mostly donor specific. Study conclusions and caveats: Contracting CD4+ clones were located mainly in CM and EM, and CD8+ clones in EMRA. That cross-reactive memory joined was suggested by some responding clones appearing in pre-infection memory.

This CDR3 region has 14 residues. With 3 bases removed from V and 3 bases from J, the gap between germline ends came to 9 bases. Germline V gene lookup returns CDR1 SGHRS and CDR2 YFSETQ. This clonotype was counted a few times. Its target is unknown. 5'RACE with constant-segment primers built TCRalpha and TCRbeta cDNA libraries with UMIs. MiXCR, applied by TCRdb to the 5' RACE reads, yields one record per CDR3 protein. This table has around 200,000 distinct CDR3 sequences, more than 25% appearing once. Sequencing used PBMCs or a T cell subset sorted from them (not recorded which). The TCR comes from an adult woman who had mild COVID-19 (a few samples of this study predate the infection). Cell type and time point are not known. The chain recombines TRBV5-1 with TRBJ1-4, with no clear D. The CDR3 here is CASSSREPNEKLFF. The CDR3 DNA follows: TGCGCCAGCAGCTCACGGGAGCCTAATGAAAAACTGTTTTTT.